This T cell receptor beta chain was sequenced during a study of siplizumab effects on memory and regulatory T cells. The CDR3 has 14 amino acids. Germline CDR1 is MNHEY and CDR2 is SMNVEV (reference sequence). V gave up 5 bases and J gave up 5 bases; unmatched junction bases: 4. The assay was immunoSEQ multiplex PCR, and TCRdb's table has in-frame clones only and misses some. The sample holds about 68,000 clones; 93% are singletons and the top ten take roughly 5.2%. Broader study findings: Alloreactive sequences traceable to unstimulated CD4+ memory cells declined significantly under siplizumab.

With respect to this clone: No antigen is known for it.

The chain carries TRBV27 and TRBJ2-1; 9 bases map to TRBD2. Sequencing was carried out using CD8+ T cells sorted from blood. The sequence came from a human donor in good health. Written as DNA, the CDR3 is TGTGCCAGCAGTGCTGGGACTAGCCACAATGAGCAGTTCTTC. This encodes CASSAGTSHNEQFF.